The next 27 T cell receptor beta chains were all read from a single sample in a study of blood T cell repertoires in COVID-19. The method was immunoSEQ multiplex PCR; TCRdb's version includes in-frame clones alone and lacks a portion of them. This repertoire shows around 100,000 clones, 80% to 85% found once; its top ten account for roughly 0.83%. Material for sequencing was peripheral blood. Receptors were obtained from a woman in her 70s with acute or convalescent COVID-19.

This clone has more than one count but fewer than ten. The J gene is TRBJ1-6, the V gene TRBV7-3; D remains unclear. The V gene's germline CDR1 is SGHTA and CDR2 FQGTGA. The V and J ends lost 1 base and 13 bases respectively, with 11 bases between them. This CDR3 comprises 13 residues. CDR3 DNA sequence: TGTGCCAGCAGCTTAAGCAGCGGAGCGCCCCTCCACTTT. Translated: CASSLSSGAPLHF.

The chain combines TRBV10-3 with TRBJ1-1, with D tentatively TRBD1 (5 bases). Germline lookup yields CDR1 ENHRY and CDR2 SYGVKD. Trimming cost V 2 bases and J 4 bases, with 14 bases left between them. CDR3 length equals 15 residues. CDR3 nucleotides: TGTGCCATCAGTGAGGACCAGGGTCTGGCCACTGAAGCTTTCTTT. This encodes CAISEDQGLATEAFF.

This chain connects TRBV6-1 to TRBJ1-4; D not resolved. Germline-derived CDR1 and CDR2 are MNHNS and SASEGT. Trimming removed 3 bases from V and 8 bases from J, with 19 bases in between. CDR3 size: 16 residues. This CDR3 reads CASSDGGQVVWEKLFF. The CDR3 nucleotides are TGTGCCAGCAGTGATGGAGGCCAGGTGGTTTGGGAAAAACTGTTTTTT.

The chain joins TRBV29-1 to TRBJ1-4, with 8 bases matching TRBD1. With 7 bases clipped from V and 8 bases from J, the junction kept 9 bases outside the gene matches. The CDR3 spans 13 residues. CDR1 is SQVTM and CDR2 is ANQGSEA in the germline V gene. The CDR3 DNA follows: TGCAGCGCCACGGGACAGGCGGGGGAAAAACTGTTTTTT. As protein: CSATGQAGEKLFF.

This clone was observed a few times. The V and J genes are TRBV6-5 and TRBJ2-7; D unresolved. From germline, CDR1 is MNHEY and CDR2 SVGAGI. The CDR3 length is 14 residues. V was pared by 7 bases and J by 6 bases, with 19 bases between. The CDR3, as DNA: TGTGCCAGCATACTCCAACCCCGGTTTTCCGAGCAGTACTTC. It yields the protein CASILQPRFSEQYF.

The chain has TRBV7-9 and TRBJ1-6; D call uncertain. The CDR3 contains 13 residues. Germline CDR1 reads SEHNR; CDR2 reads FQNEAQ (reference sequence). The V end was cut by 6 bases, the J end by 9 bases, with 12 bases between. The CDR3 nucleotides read TGTGCCAGCAGTCTAGGAGAAGGTTCACCCCTCCACTTT. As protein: CASSLGEGSPLHF.

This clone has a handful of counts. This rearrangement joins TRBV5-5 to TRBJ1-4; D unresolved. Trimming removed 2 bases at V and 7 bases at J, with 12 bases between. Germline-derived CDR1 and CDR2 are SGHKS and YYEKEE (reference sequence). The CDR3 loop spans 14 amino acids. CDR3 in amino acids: CASSFEGLSEKLFF. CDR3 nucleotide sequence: TGTGCCAGCAGCTTTGAGGGTCTAAGTGAAAAACTGTTTTTT.

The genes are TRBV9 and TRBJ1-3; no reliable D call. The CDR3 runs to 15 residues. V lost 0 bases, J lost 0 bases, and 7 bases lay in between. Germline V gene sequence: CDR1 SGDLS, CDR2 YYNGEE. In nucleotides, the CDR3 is TGTGCCAGCAGCGTAGACGGTGGCTCTGGAAACACCATATATTTT. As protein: CASSVDGGSGNTIYF.

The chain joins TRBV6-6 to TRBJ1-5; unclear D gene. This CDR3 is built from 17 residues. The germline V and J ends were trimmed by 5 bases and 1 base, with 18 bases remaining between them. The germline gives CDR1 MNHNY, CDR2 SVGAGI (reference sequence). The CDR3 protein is CASSPTGGELSNQPQHF. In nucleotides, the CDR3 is TGTGCCAGCAGTCCGACCGGTGGGGAGCTGAGCAATCAGCCCCAGCATTTT.

Here the CDR3 DNA reads TGTGCCAGCAGCTTGGACAGGGGTGGGTACGAGCAGTACTTC. Its protein is CASSLDRGGYEQYF. The chain links TRBV6-5 to TRBJ2-7; 9 bases fit TRBD1. CDR1 and CDR2 (germline): MNHEY, SVGAGI. The CDR3 is made up of 14 amino acids. The V gene end was trimmed by 6 bases and the J gene end by 4 bases; junction bases not matched to a gene: 7.

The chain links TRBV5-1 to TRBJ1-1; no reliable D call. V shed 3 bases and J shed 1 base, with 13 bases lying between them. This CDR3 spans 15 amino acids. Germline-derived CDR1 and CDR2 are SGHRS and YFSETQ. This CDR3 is CASSSVEMTNTEAFF. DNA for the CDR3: TGCGCCAGCAGCTCCGTGGAGATGACGAACACTGAAGCTTTCTTT. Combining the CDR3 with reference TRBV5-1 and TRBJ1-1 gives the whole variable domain KAGVTQTPRYLIKTRGQQVTLSCSPISGHRSVSWYQQTPGQGLQFLFEYFSETQRNKGNFPGRFSGRQFSNSRSEMNVSTLELGDSALYLCASSSVEMTNTEAFFGQGTRLTVV.

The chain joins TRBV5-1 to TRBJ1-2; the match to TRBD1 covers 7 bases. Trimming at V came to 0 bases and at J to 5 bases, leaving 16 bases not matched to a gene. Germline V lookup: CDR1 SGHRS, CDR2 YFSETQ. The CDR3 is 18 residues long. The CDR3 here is CASSLDVEKRRGRYGYTF. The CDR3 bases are TGCGCCAGCAGCTTGGACGTCGAAAAAAGGAGGGGGCGTTATGGCTACACCTTC.

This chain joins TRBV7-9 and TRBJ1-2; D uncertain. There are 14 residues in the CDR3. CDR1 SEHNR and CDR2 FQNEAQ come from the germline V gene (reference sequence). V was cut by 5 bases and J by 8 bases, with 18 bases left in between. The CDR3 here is CASSHRRTPGGYTF. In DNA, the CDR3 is TGTGCCAGCAGCCACCGCAGGACCCCGGGGGGCTACACCTTC.

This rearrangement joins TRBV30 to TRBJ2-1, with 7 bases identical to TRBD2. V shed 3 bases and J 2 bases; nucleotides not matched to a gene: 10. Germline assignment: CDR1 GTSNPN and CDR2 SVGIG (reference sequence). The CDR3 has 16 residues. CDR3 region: CAWRTPSSGTYNEQFF. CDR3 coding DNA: TGTGCCTGGAGAACCCCCTCTAGCGGTACCTACAATGAGCAGTTCTTC.

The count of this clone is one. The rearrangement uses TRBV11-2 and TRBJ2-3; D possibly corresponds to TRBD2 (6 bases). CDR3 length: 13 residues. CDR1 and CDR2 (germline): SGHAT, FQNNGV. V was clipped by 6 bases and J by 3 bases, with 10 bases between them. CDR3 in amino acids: CASRWGVTDTQYF. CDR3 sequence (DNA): TGTGCCAGCAGGTGGGGGGTAACAGATACGCAGTATTTT.

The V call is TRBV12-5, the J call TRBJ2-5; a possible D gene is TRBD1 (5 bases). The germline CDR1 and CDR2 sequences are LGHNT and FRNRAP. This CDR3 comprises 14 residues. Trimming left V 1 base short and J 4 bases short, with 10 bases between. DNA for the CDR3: TGTGCTAGTGGTTTGGGGACACCGGGAGAGACCCAGTACTTC. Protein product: CASGLGTPGETQYF.

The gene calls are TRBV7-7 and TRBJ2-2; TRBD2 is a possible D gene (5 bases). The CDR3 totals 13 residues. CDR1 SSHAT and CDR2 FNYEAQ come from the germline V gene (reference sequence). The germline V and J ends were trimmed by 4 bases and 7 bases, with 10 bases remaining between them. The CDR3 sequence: CASSSTRDGELFF. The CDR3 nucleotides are TGTGCCAGCAGCTCTACCCGGGACGGGGAGCTGTTTTTT. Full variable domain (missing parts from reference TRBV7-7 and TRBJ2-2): GAGVSQSPRYKVTKRGQDVTLRCDPISSHATLYWYQQALGQGPEFLTYFNYEAQPDKSGLPSDRFSAERPEGSISTLTIQRTEQRDSAMYRCASSSTRDGELFFGEGSRLTVL.

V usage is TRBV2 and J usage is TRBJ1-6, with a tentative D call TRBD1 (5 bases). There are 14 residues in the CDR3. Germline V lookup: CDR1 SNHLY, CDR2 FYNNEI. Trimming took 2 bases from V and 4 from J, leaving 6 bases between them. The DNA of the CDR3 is TGTGCCAGCAGTGAAAAGGGGTATAATTCACCCCTCCACTTT. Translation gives CASSEKGYNSPLHF.

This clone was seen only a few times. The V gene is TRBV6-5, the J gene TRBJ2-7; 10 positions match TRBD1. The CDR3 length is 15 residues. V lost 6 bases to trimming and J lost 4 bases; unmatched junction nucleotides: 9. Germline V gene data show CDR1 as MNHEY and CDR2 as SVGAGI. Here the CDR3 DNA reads TGTGCCAGCAGAACCGGGACAGGGGACGTGTACGAGCAGTACTTC. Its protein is CASRTGTGDVYEQYF.

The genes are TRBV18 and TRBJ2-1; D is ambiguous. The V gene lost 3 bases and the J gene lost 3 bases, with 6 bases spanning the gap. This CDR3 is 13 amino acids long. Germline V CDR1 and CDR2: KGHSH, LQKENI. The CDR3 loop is CASSPAFYNEQFF. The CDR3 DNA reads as TGTGCCAGCTCACCGGCTTTCTACAATGAGCAGTTCTTC.

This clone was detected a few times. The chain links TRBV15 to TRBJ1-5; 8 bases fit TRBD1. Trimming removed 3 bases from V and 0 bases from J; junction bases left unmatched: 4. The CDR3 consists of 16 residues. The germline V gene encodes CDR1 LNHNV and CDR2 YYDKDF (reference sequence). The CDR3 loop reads CATSRGTGYSNQPQHF. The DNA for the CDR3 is TGTGCCACCAGCAGGGGGACAGGATATAGCAATCAGCCCCAGCATTTT.

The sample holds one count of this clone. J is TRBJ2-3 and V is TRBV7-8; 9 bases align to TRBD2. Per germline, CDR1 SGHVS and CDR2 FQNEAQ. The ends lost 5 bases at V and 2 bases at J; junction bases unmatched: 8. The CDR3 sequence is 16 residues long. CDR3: CASSADAGGATDTQYF. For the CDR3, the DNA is TGTGCCAGCAGCGCCGACGCGGGGGGGGCCACAGATACGCAGTATTTT. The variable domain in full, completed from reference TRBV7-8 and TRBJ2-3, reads GAGVSQSPRYKVAKRGQDVALRCDPISGHVSLFWYQQALGQGPEFLTYFQNEAQLDKSGLPSDRFFAERPEGSVSTLKIQRTQQEDSAVYLCASSADAGGATDTQYFGPGTRLTVL.

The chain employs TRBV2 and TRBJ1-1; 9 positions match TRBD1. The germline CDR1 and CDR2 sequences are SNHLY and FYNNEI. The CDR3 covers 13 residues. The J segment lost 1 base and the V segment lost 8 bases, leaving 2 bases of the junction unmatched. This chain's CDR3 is CASGTGSNTEAFF. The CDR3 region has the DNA TGTGCCAGCGGGACAGGGTCGAACACTGAAGCTTTCTTT.

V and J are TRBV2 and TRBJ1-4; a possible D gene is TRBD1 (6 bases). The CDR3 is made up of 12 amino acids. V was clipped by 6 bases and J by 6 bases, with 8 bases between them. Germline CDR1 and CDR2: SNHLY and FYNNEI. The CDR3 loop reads CASRTGYEKLFF. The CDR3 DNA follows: TGTGCCAGCAGGACAGGTTATGAAAAACTGTTTTTT.

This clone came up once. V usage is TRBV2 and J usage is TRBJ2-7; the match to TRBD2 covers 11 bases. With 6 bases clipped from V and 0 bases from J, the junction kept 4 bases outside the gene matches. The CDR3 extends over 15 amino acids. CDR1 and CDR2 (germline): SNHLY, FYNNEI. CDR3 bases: TGTGCCAGCAGGCCTACTAGCGGGAGCTCCTACGAGCAGTACTTC. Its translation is CASRPTSGSSYEQYF.

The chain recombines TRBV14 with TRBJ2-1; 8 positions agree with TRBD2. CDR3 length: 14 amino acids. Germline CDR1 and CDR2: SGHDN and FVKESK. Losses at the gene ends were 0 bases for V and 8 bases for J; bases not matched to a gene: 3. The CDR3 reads CASSQETGGYEQFF. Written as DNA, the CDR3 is TGTGCCAGCAGCCAAGAGACGGGAGGGTATGAGCAGTTCTTC.

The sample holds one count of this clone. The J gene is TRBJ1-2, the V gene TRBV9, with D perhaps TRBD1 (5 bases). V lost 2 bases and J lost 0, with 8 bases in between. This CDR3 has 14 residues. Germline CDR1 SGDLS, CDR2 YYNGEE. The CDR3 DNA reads TGTGCCAGCAGCGTGTCAGGGTCTAACTATGGCTACACCTTC. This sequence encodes CASSVSGSNYGYTF. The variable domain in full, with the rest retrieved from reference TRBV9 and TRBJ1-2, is DSGVTQTPKHLITATGQRVTLRCSPRSGDLSVYWYQQSLDQGLQFLIQYYNGEERAKGNILERFSAQQFPDLHSELNLSSLELGDSALYFCASSVSGSNYGYTFGSGTRLTVV.